The clone carrying this T cell receptor beta chain has ten or more counts. This sample was included in a study of T-cell reconstitution after alpha-beta-depleted transplantation in children. It was with unique molecular identifiers that the TCRbeta library was prepared. Via MiXCR, TCRdb re-called the PCR reads, giving one row per CDR3 protein. The sample lists about 420,000 distinct CDR3 sequences; approximately 11% were seen once. This TCR derives from a human donor who donated a stem cell graft to a child with acute myeloid leukemia. The sample was PBMCs from the stem cell graft donor, taken from the stem cell graft.

This CDR3 reads CASSQGGHYEQYF. The CDR3 DNA reads TGTGCCAGCTCCCAAGGGGGCCACTACGAGCAGTACTTC. The chain employs TRBV25-1 and TRBJ2-7; TRBD1 aligns across 7 bases. The V gene end was trimmed by 8 bases and the J gene end by 3 bases; junction bases not matched to a gene: 7. Germline values: CDR1 MGHDK, CDR2 SYGVNS. The CDR3 is made up of 13 amino acids.